The 3 T cell receptor beta chains below were found in one sample sequenced in a study of T-cell reconstitution after alpha-beta-depleted transplantation in children. Unique molecular identifiers were incorporated when the TCRbeta library was constructed. Using its own MiXCR run on the PCR reads, TCRdb lists one record per CDR3 protein. The table has roughly 200,000 distinct CDR3 sequences, 9.5% to 13% seen once. This material consisted of PBMCs, taken before TCRalphabeta/CD19-depleted stem cell transplant. These TCRs come from a child younger than two with acute myeloid leukemia, due to receive a stem cell transplant.

This clonotype showed up many times. This chain links TRBV5-1 with TRBJ1-2; D is possibly TRBD1 (5 bases). Between the trimmed V and J ends, which lost 4 bases and 4 bases, there was a span of 8 bases. Germline V CDR1 and CDR2: SGHRS, YFSETQ. The CDR3 runs to 12 residues. This CDR3 reads CASSPGTYGYTF. The CDR3 DNA reads as TGCGCCAGCAGCCCTGGGACCTATGGCTACACCTTC.

The chain uses TRBV18 and TRBJ1-5; D remains unclear. Trimming pared 0 bases from V and 1 base from J, leaving 4 bases between. The CDR3 extends over 14 amino acids. Looked up from germline, CDR1 is KGHSH and CDR2 is LQKENI. CDR3: CASSPPGSNQPQHF. The CDR3 DNA reads as TGTGCCAGCTCACCACCGGGGAGCAATCAGCCCCAGCATTTT.

This clonotype was recorded many times. The rearrangement uses TRBV25-1 and TRBJ2-5; the D gene is possibly TRBD2 (5 bases). Germline V gene lookup returns CDR1 MGHDK and CDR2 SYGVNS. The V end lost 4 bases, the J end lost 7 bases, and 13 bases lay between the germline ends. The CDR3 runs to 13 residues. This CDR3 is CASSGAAPRTQYF. The CDR3, as DNA: TGTGCCAGCAGTGGAGCGGCCCCCCGGACCCAGTACTTC. The whole variable domain, remainder taken from reference TRBV25-1 and TRBJ2-5, is EADIYQTPRYLVIGTGKKITLECSQTMGHDKMYWYQQDPGMELHLIHYSYGVNSTEKGDLSSESTVSRIRTEHFPLTLESARPSHTSQYLCASSGAAPRTQYFGPGTRLLVL.